These 6 T cell receptor beta chains were sequenced from one sample in a study of T cells in localized non-small cell lung cancer (dated by TCRdb to 2018 to 2021). The library relied on the immunoSEQ multiplex PCR assay. In TCRdb, the immuneACCESS table is reduced to in-frame sequences with V and J assigned. These tables do not hold every clone; where another copy was compared, an unresolved V gene accounts for under half, and the others remain unexplained. A total of about 21,000 clones appear in this sample, 88% of them only once. Of the sample, under 30% falls within the top ten clones. Here the sequenced sample was peripheral blood mononuclear cells, taken before any cancer treatment. These receptors all come from a male donor at least 60 years old with stage II lung adenocarcinoma.

The chain has TRBV28 and TRBJ1-5; D is undetermined. Between the trimmed V and J ends, which lost 6 bases and 0 bases, there was a span of 27 bases. The CDR3 extends over 20 amino acids. Germline assignment: CDR1 MDHEN and CDR2 SYDVKM. In DNA form, the CDR3 reads TGTGCCAGCAGATACTCGTTCGTGCAGGACCGATCGTATAGCAATCAGCCCCAGCATTTT. This codes for CASRYSFVQDRSYSNQPQHF.

This rearrangement joins TRBV18 to TRBJ1-4, with 8 bases aligning to TRBD1. CDR1 is KGHSH, CDR2 LQKENI, per germline. The CDR3 covers 16 residues. J was trimmed by 5 bases and V by 0 bases; bases with no gene match: 5. Here the CDR3 DNA reads TGTGCCAGCTCACCACCGGGAAGGACAGGGAATGAAAAACTGTTTTTT. Encoded protein: CASSPPGRTGNEKLFF.

This chain joins TRBV28 and TRBJ2-3; possible D gene TRBD2, 6 bases. The CDR3 extends over 14 amino acids. V was pared by 7 bases and J by 3 bases, with 14 bases between. Germline V CDR1 and CDR2: MDHEN, SYDVKM. The CDR3 DNA follows: TGTGCCAGCACCAGCGGGTTTCAGACAGATACGCAGTATTTT. This translates into CASTSGFQTDTQYF.

The rearrangement links TRBV5-6 to TRBJ2-7; 8 bases agree with TRBD1. V lost 2 bases to trimming and J lost 5 bases; unmatched junction nucleotides: 6. Looked up from germline, CDR1 is SGHDT and CDR2 is YYEEEE. CDR3 length equals 14 residues. The CDR3 DNA reads as TGTGCCAGCAGCTTAACACCGGACAGGGACGAGCAGTACTTC. It is translated as CASSLTPDRDEQYF.

This sequence joins TRBV5-1 and TRBJ2-1; D gene uncertain. Per germline, CDR1 SGHRS and CDR2 YFSETQ. V was clipped by 0 bases and J by 5 bases, with 9 bases between them. This CDR3 has 14 residues. In nucleotides, the CDR3 is TGCGCCAGCAGCTTGGGCGCCAAGCACAATGAGCAGTTCTTC. Translated, it gives CASSLGAKHNEQFF.

This clone has only one observation. V and J are TRBV19 and TRBJ2-4; TRBD1 matches 8 bases. This CDR3 spans 11 amino acids. Germline trimming cut 6 bases from V and 16 bases from J; bases unmatched to any gene: 8. Germline assignment: CDR1 LNHDA and CDR2 SQIVND (reference sequence). The CDR3 spells CASSSRDRSYF. The CDR3 region has the DNA TGTGCCAGTAGCTCCCGGGACAGGTCATACTTC.